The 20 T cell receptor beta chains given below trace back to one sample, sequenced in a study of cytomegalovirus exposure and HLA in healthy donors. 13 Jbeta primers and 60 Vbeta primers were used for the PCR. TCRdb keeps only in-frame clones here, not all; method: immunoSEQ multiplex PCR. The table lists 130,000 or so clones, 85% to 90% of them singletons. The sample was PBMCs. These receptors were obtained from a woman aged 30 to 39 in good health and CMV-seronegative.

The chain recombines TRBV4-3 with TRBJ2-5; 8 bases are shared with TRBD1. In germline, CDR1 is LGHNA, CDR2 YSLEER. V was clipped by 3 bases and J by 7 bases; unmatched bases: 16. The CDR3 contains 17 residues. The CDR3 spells CASSHTGMGQARGTQYF. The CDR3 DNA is TGCGCCAGCAGCCACACCGGAATGGGACAGGCACGGGGGACCCAGTACTTC.

CDR3 DNA sequence: TGTGCCAGCAGTTGGGGACTAGCGCCCTACGAGCAGTACTTC. The encoded protein is CASSWGLAPYEQYF. The chain has TRBV28 and TRBJ2-7; TRBD2 agrees at 10 bases. Germline V lookup: CDR1 MDHEN, CDR2 SYDVKM. The CDR3 contains 14 residues. V gave up 4 bases and J gave up 2 bases; unmatched junction bases: 2.

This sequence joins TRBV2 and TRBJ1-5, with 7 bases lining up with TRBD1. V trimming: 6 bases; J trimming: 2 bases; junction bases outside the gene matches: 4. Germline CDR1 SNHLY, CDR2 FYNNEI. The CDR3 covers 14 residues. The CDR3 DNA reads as TGTGCCAGCAGAAACAGGGGTCGCAATCAGCCCCAGCATTTT. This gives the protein CASRNRGRNQPQHF.

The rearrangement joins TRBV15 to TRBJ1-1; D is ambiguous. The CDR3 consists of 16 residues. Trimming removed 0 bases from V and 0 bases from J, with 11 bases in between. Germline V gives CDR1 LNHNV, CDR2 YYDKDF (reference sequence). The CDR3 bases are TGTGCCACCAGCAGAGACCGGGGAGTCATGAACACTGAAGCTTTCTTT. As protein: CATSRDRGVMNTEAFF.

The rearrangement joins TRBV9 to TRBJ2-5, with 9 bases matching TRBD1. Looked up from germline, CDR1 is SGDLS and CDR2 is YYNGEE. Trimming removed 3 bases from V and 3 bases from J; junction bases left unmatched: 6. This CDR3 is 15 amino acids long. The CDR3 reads CASSGGQGAEETQYF. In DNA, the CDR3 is TGTGCCAGCAGCGGGGGACAGGGCGCAGAAGAGACCCAGTACTTC.

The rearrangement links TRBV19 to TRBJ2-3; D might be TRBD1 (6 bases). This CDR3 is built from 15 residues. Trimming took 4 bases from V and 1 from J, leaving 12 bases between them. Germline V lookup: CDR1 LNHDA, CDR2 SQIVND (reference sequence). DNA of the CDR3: TGTGCCAGTAGTACCGACAGGAGCCGCACAGATACGCAGTATTTT. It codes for CASSTDRSRTDTQYF.

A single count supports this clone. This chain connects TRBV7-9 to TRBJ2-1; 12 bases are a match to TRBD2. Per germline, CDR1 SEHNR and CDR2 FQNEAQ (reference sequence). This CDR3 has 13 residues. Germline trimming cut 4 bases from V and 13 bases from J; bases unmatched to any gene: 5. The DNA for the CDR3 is TGTGCCAGCAGCTCCTGGACTAGCGGGGACCAGTTCTTC. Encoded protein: CASSSWTSGDQFF. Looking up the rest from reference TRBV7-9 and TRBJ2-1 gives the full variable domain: DTGVSQNPRHKITKRGQNVTFRCDPISEHNRLYWYRQTLGQGPEFLTYFQNEAQLEKSRLLSDRFSAERPKGSFSTLEIQRTEQGDSAMYLCASSSWTSGDQFFGPGTRLTVL.

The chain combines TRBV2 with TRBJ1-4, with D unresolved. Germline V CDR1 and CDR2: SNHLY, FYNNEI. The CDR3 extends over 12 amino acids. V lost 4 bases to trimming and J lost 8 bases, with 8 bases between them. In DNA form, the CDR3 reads TGTGCCAGCAGTGGACCAGGCGAAAAACTGTTTTTT. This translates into CASSGPGEKLFF.

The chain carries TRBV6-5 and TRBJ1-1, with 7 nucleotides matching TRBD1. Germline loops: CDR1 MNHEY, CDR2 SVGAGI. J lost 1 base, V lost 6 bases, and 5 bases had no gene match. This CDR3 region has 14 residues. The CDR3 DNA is TGTGCCAGCAGGAAACAGGGGCCGAACACTGAAGCTTTCTTT. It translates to CASRKQGPNTEAFF.

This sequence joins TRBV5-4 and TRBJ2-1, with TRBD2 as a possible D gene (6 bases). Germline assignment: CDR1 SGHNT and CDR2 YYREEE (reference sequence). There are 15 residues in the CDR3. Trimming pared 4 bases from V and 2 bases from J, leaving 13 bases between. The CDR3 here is CASSPGGRPYNEQFF. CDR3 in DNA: TGTGCCAGCAGCCCTGGAGGGAGACCCTACAATGAGCAGTTCTTC.

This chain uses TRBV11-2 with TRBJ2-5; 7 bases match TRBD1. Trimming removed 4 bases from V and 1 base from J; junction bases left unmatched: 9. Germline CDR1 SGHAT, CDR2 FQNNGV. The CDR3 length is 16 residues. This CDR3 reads CASSSRDRQFQETQYF. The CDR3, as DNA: TGTGCCAGCAGCTCCCGGGACAGACAATTCCAAGAGACCCAGTACTTC.

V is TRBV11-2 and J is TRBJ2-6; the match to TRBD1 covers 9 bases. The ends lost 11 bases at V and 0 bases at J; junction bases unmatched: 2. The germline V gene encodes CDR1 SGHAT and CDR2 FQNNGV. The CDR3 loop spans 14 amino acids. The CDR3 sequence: CAGQGYSGANVLTF. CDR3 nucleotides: TGTGCCGGACAGGGGTACTCTGGGGCCAACGTCCTGACTTTC.

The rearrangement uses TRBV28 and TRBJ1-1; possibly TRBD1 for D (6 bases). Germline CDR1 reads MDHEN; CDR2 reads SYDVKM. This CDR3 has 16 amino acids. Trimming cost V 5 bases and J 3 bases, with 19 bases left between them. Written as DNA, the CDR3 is TGTGCCAGCAGTCCCTATGGGGGGGCTTTGGACACTGAAGCTTTCTTT. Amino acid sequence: CASSPYGGALDTEAFF. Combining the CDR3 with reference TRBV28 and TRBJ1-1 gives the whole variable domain DVKVTQSSRYLVKRTGEKVFLECVQDMDHENMFWYRQDPGLGLRLIYFSYDVKMKEKGDIPEGYSVSREKKERFSLILESASTNQTSMYLCASSPYGGALDTEAFFGQGTRLTVV.

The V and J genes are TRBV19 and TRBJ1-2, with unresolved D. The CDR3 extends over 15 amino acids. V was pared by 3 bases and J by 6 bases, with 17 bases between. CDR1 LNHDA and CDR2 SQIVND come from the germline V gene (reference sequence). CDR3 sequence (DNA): TGTGCCAGTAGTATGGGCCCGCTGCCCCCGGATGGCTACACCTTC. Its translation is CASSMGPLPPDGYTF.

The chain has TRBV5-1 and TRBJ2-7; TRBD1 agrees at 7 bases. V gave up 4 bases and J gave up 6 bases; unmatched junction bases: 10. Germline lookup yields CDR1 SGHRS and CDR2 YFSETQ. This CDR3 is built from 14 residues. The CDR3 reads CASSQWPQGSEQYF. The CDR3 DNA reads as TGCGCCAGCAGCCAATGGCCACAGGGGTCCGAGCAGTACTTC.

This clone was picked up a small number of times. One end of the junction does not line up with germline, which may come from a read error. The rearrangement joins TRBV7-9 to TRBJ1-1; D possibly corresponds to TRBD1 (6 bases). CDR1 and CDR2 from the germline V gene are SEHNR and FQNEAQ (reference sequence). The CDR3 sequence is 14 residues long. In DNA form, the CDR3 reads TGTTCCAGCAGCGCCACCTGGGGGCTCGCTGAAGCTTTCTTT. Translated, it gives CSSSATWGLAEAFF.

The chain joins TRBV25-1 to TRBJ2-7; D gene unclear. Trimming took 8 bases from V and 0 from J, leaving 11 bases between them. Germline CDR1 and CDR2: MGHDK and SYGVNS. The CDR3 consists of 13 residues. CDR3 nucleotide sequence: TGTGCCAGCCAAGAGACTGGCTCCTACGAGCAGTACTTC. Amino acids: CASQETGSYEQYF.

This CDR3 reads CASSYSRGNYEQYF. The DNA for the CDR3 is TGTGCCAGCAGTTACTCCCGGGGGAACTACGAGCAGTACTTC. This chain joins TRBV6-6 and TRBJ2-7, with D possibly being TRBD2 (6 bases). Per germline, CDR1 MNHNY and CDR2 SVGAGI (reference sequence). The CDR3 runs to 14 residues. V lost 0 bases, J lost 3 bases, and 9 bases lay in between.

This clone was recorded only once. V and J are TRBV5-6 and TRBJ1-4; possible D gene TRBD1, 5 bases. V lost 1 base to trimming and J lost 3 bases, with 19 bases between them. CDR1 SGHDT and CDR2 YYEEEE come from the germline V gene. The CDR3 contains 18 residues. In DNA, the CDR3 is TGTGCCAGCAGCTTGTTTGGTTTTGGACGGGGGGCTAATGAAAAACTGTTTTTT. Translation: CASSLFGFGRGANEKLFF.

The CDR3 nucleotides are TGTGCCAGCAGCCAAAGTACTAGCACCGTAGATACGCAGTATTTT. It yields the protein CASSQSTSTVDTQYF. The chain carries TRBV9 and TRBJ2-3; possible D gene TRBD2, 6 bases. The CDR3 has 15 residues. With 4 bases removed from V and 5 bases from J, the gap between germline ends came to 17 bases. Germline-derived CDR1 and CDR2 are SGDLS and YYNGEE.